This passage covers 29 T cell receptor beta chains from one sample sequenced in a study of patients and donors after allogeneic stem cell transplantation. Using its own MiXCR run on the RT-PCR reads, TCRdb lists one record per CDR3 protein. The sample carries about 960,000 distinct CDR3 sequences, about a sixth recorded once. Sequenced input: blood, either unsorted or a sorted T cell fraction (not recorded which). The receptors shown here come from a human donor who was either an allogeneic HSCT recipient or a stem cell or donor lymphocyte infusion donor (not recorded which). It is not recorded whose cells these are; they may come from a transplant donor.

The sample holds a few counts of this clonotype. This chain joins TRBV7-9 and TRBJ1-5; no clear D. The CDR3 extends over 15 amino acids. Per the germline V gene, CDR1 is SEHNR and CDR2 is FQNEAQ (reference sequence). The ends were cut back, 1 base at V and 8 bases at J, with 15 bases in the middle. The CDR3 here is CASSLVGRSGEPQHF. CDR3 sequence (DNA): TGTGCCAGCAGCTTAGTGGGCCGCTCGGGTGAGCCCCAGCATTTT.

The rearrangement uses TRBV7-2 and TRBJ1-5; D call uncertain. Trimming left V 5 bases short and J 2 bases short, with 13 bases between. The V gene's germline CDR1 is SGHTA and CDR2 FQGNSA. This CDR3 is built from 15 residues. The CDR3 reads CASSKYNGGNQPQHF. CDR3 bases: TGTGCCAGCAGCAAATATAACGGGGGCAATCAGCCCCAGCATTTT.

The genes are TRBV2 and TRBJ1-5; D possibly corresponds to TRBD1 (5 bases). Germline V gene lookup returns CDR1 SNHLY and CDR2 FYNNEI. Trimming stripped 7 bases from V and 2 bases from J, with 21 bases between. This CDR3 has 17 residues. In DNA, the CDR3 is TGTGCCAGCAAGGCGGGACTAAAAAATCAGCGCAATCAGCCCCAGCATTTT. It codes for CASKAGLKNQRNQPQHF.

This rearrangement joins TRBV9 to TRBJ1-6; D remains ambiguous. Trimming took off 2 bases at V and 0 bases at J, with 6 bases between the two ends. Germline CDR1 and CDR2: SGDLS and YYNGEE. CDR3 length equals 15 residues. The CDR3 DNA is TGTGCCAGCAGCGTGGAGAGCTCCTATAATTCACCCCTCCACTTT. This gives the protein CASSVESSYNSPLHF.

J is TRBJ2-2 and V is TRBV7-9; a possible D gene is TRBD2 (6 bases). CDR3 length: 16 amino acids. Germline V CDR1 and CDR2: SEHNR, FQNEAQ (reference sequence). V lost 3 bases to trimming and J lost 3 bases, with 14 bases between them. DNA of the CDR3: TGTGCCAGCAGCTTTCCCCGGGGGACCTACACCGGGGAGCTGTTTTTT. It yields the protein CASSFPRGTYTGELFF.

This clonotype was picked up a small number of times. This rearrangement joins TRBV12-3 or TRBV12-4 to TRBJ2-1, with D unclear. Trimming removed 4 bases from V and 12 bases from J, with 13 bases in between. The CDR3 length is 12 residues. CDR3 sequence: CASSYLTSGQFF. The CDR3 region has the DNA TGTGCCAGCAGTTATCTTACTTCAGGGCAGTTCTTC.

In this sample, this clonotype turned up a few times. The chain joins TRBV27 to TRBJ1-5; D unclear. The length of the CDR3 is 13 residues. Germline-derived CDR1 and CDR2 are MNHEY and SMNVEV (reference sequence). V dropped 6 bases and J dropped 2 bases, with 8 bases sitting between them. This chain's CDR3 is CASRLSGNQPQHF. In DNA form, the CDR3 reads TGTGCCAGCAGGCTTAGTGGCAATCAGCCCCAGCATTTT.

This clonotype was counted between two and nine times. This rearrangement joins TRBV20-1 to TRBJ2-3; D gene unclear. CDR1 is DFQATT, CDR2 SNEGSKA, per germline (reference sequence). V was clipped by 1 base and J by 7 bases, with 6 bases between them. The CDR3 spans 11 residues. CDR3 residues: CSARGQNTQYF. The CDR3 DNA reads as TGCAGTGCTAGAGGGCAAAATACGCAGTATTTT.

This clonotype was recorded a few times. The rearrangement links TRBV12-3 or TRBV12-4 to TRBJ2-2; TRBD2 aligns across 8 bases. Trimming cost V 1 base and J 6 bases; bases outside gene matches: 10. The CDR3 sequence is 17 residues long. The CDR3 coding sequence is TGTGCCAGCAGTTTAGTCGGAGCGGGAGTATTCGCCGGGGAGCTGTTTTTT. This codes for CASSLVGAGVFAGELFF.

This clonotype was observed a handful of times. The chain has TRBV29-1 and TRBJ1-1; possible D gene TRBD1, 5 bases. The V gene lost 5 bases and the J gene lost 4 bases, with 11 bases spanning the gap. The CDR3 covers 12 residues. Germline CDR1 reads SQVTM; CDR2 reads ANQGSEA. CDR3 protein: CSVRGSVTEAFF. In nucleotides, the CDR3 is TGCAGCGTTCGGGGGTCAGTCACTGAAGCTTTCTTT.

This clonotype was seen ten or more times. This CDR3 is CSFRRGLNTGELFF. The CDR3 region has the DNA TGCAGCTTCCGCCGGGGGCTGAACACCGGGGAGCTGTTTTTT. The genes are TRBV29-1 and TRBJ2-2; D may correspond to TRBD1 or TRBD2 (6 bases each). The CDR3 is made up of 14 amino acids. The V gene's germline CDR1 is SQVTM and CDR2 ANQGSEA. Trimming cost V 8 bases and J 1 base, with 14 bases left between them.

This clonotype was seen a handful of times. The chain combines TRBV6-1 with TRBJ1-6, with 8 positions matching TRBD1. This CDR3 has 14 amino acids. With 6 bases clipped from V and 11 bases from J, the junction kept 9 bases outside the gene matches. Germline values: CDR1 MNHNS, CDR2 SASEGT. The CDR3 is CASRTGQGRAPLHF. As DNA, the CDR3 is TGTGCCAGCAGGACCGGACAGGGAAGGGCACCCCTCCACTTT.

The chain combines TRBV7-2 with TRBJ2-2; no clear D. V shed 0 bases and J shed 3 bases, with 5 bases lying between them. The CDR3 has 14 residues. In germline, CDR1 is SGHTA, CDR2 FQGNSA. CDR3 sequence (DNA): TGTGCCAGCAGCTTAGCACGGCACACCGGGGAGCTGTTTTTT. It specifies CASSLARHTGELFF. The full variable domain, in which reference TRBV7-2 and TRBJ2-2 provide the parts outside the CDR3, is GAGVSQSPSNKVTEKGKDVELRCDPISGHTALYWYRQSLGQGLEFLIYFQGNSAPDKSGLPSDRFSAERTGGSVSTLTIQRTQQEDSAVYLCASSLARHTGELFFGEGSRLTVL.

The chain carries TRBV10-3 and TRBJ2-7; D is unclear. V lost 7 bases and J 6 bases, leaving 10 bases between the germline ends. From germline, CDR1 is ENHRY and CDR2 SYGVKD. The CDR3 loop spans 11 amino acids. The CDR3 protein is CAITASGEQYF. CDR3 sequence (DNA): TGTGCCATCACAGCTTCGGGCGAGCAGTACTTC.

The chain couples TRBV18 to TRBJ1-3; 7 nucleotides agree with TRBD1. Trimming took 0 bases from V and 1 from J; bases not matched to a gene: 3. The CDR3 runs 16 residues. In germline, CDR1 is KGHSH, CDR2 LQKENI. The CDR3: CASSPPHRGSGNTIYF. Here the CDR3 DNA reads TGTGCCAGCTCACCACCACACAGGGGATCTGGAAACACCATATATTTT.

The chain employs TRBV3-1 and TRBJ1-2, with a possible D match to TRBD1 (5 bases). V gave up 0 bases and J gave up 10 bases, with 15 bases separating them. CDR3 length: 14 residues. The germline V gene encodes CDR1 LGHDT and CDR2 YNNKEL (reference sequence). CDR3 in DNA: TGTGCCAGCAGCCAAGATTTCGGGGCTAAGGACTACACCTTC. Protein: CASSQDFGAKDYTF.

V gene TRBV9 combines with J gene TRBJ2-3; D may match TRBD1 or TRBD2 (5 bases each). V lost 4 bases, J lost 0 bases, and 15 bases lay in between. Per germline, CDR1 SGDLS and CDR2 YYNGEE. The CDR3 extends over 16 amino acids. The DNA of the CDR3 is TGTGCCAGCAGCCCGAGGTGGGGACCTAGCACAGATACGCAGTATTTT. Translation: CASSPRWGPSTDTQYF.

This rearrangement joins TRBV11-1 to TRBJ1-2, with TRBD1 as a possible D gene (6 bases). This CDR3 spans 16 amino acids. V lost 5 bases, J lost 1 base, and 17 bases lay in between. Looked up from germline, CDR1 is SGHAT and CDR2 is FQDESV (reference sequence). In DNA, the CDR3 is TGTGCCAGCAGCCCGCATGTAGGACAGATTAACTATGGCTACACCTTC. This encodes CASSPHVGQINYGYTF.

V gene TRBV20-1 combines with J gene TRBJ2-7; D possibly corresponds to TRBD1 (5 bases). The CDR3 runs 15 residues. From germline, CDR1 is DFQATT and CDR2 SNEGSKA (reference sequence). V was pared by 1 base and J by 0 bases, with 13 bases between. CDR3 in amino acids: CSARASGHLSYEQYF. For the CDR3, the DNA is TGCAGTGCTAGAGCCTCAGGGCACCTCTCCTACGAGCAGTACTTC.

This clonotype was detected only a few times. The chain carries TRBV7-6 and TRBJ2-3; no definite D call. Trimming cost V 3 bases and J 6 bases, with 16 bases left between them. CDR1 is SGHVS, CDR2 FNYEAQ, per germline. This CDR3 contains 15 residues. CDR3 DNA: TGTGCCAGCAGCTTGACTTCCTCCGTAGGGGATACGCAGTATTTT. Protein: CASSLTSSVGDTQYF.

This chain uses TRBV29-1 with TRBJ1-1, with D perhaps matching TRBD1 (6 bases). The V gene's germline CDR1 is SQVTM and CDR2 ANQGSEA. V lost 1 base and J lost 6, with 18 bases in between. The CDR3 contains 15 residues. As DNA, the CDR3 is TGCAGCGTTGAAGGCCGTTCAGGGGATGAGGCTGAAGCTTTCTTT. This translates into CSVEGRSGDEAEAFF.

This clonotype was observed a few times. The chain recombines TRBV24-1 with TRBJ2-1, with D perhaps TRBD1 (5 bases). V gave up 8 bases and J gave up 1 base, with 8 bases separating them. The length of the CDR3 is 13 residues. Germline loops: CDR1 KGHDR, CDR2 SFDVKD. DNA for the CDR3: TGTGCCACCACAGGGCTGTCCTACAATGAGCAGTTCTTC. Its protein is CATTGLSYNEQFF.

This clonotype has more than one count but fewer than ten. J is TRBJ2-5 and V is TRBV20-1; D is ambiguous. This CDR3 is 12 amino acids long. Trimming stripped 4 bases from V and 4 bases from J, with 10 bases between. The V gene's germline CDR1 is DFQATT and CDR2 SNEGSKA (reference sequence). DNA for the CDR3: TGCAGTGCTAAACGGGCCGGAGAGACCCAGTACTTC. This encodes CSAKRAGETQYF.

This clonotype was seen more than once but under ten times. This chain joins TRBV7-8 and TRBJ2-7; perhaps TRBD1 as D (5 bases). Between the trimmed V and J ends, which lost 5 bases and 3 bases, there was a span of 8 bases. In germline, CDR1 is SGHVS, CDR2 FQNEAQ. The CDR3 consists of 12 residues. The CDR3 DNA sequence: TGTGCCAGCAGCCGACAGTTCTACGAGCAGTACTTC. Its translation is CASSRQFYEQYF.

In its sample, this clonotype was seen many times. V gene TRBV5-1 combines with J gene TRBJ2-7; no clear D. The CDR3 length is 14 residues. Germline values: CDR1 SGHRS, CDR2 YFSETQ. The V end lost 1 base, the J end lost 2 bases, and 10 bases lay between the germline ends. This CDR3 is CASSLPAGAYEQYF. CDR3 coding DNA: TGCGCCAGCAGCTTGCCGGCCGGAGCCTACGAGCAGTACTTC.

On this clonotype itself: The CDR3 does not close with the conserved phenylalanine or tryptophan, likely indicating a read error. The gene calls are TRBV15 and TRBJ1-1; TRBD1 matches at 7 bases. The germline CDR1 and CDR2 sequences are LNHNV and YYDKDF (reference sequence). There are 15 residues in the CDR3. Trimming took 0 bases from V and 1 from J; bases not matched to a gene: 2. CDR3 nucleotide sequence: TGTGCCACCAGCAGAGAGGCAGGGGGGAACACTGAAGCTTTCCTT. Translating gives CATSREAGGNTEAFL.

This clonotype was counted ten times or more. CDR3 bases: TGTGCCAGCAGTCCGGAGCGGGGTCCCTACAATGAGCAGTTCTTC. Translation: CASSPERGPYNEQFF. The chain joins TRBV27 to TRBJ2-1; 7 bases match TRBD2. The CDR3 spans 15 residues. The V and J ends lost 5 bases and 2 bases, in that order; junction bases with no gene match: 6. Germline lookup yields CDR1 MNHEY and CDR2 SMNVEV (reference sequence).

This clonotype was found a few times. This chain links TRBV27 with TRBJ1-3; maybe TRBD1 (5 bases). Per germline, CDR1 MNHEY and CDR2 SMNVEV (reference sequence). CDR3 size: 16 residues. The V and J ends lost 0 bases and 2 bases respectively, with 11 bases between them. CDR3 DNA sequence: TGTGCCAGCAGTTTATCACAGGCAGGGCCTGGAAACACCATATATTTT. Translating it yields CASSLSQAGPGNTIYF.

There are many counts of this clonotype. The chain recombines TRBV12-3 or TRBV12-4 with TRBJ2-2; tentatively, D is TRBD1 or TRBD2 (6 bases each). There are 16 residues in the CDR3. V was pared by 3 bases and J by 3 bases, with 14 bases between. CDR3 residues: CASSFWGARDTGELFF. The CDR3 DNA follows: TGTGCCAGCAGTTTTTGGGGGGCGCGTGACACCGGGGAGCTGTTTTTT.